This T cell receptor (beta chain) was observed in a study of neoadjuvant anti-PD-1 for oral cavity cancer. Study summary: Most patients had three to four biweekly doses of 3 mg/kg nivolumab before resection. Around day 43, patients without progression received a fourth nivolumab dose before surgery.

Broader study findings: Higher pretreatment blood Treg/Th17 ratios correlated with higher pretreatment blood and lower post-treatment tumor TCRbeta clonality. With a few patients per group, TCR findings need larger cohorts.

Of note for this clone: As yet, its antigen is unknown.

Here immunoSEQ multiplex PCR was the method, and the copy in TCRdb shows in-frame clones only, minus some. The sample has around 65,000 clones, approximately 87% seen once. Time point defined: after neoadjuvant nivolumab, at surgical resection. Germline V lookup: CDR1 MGHRA, CDR2 YSYEKL. This CDR3 has 15 amino acids. The junction had 4 bases not matched to a gene; V was cut back by 0 bases and J by 5 bases. Sequenced here: PBMCs, sampled after nivolumab (anti-PD-1) treatment. This TCR was recovered from a person aged 40-85 years with oral cavity squamous cell carcinoma. V and J are TRBV4-1 and TRBJ2-5; 9 positions agree with TRBD1. The CDR3 region has the DNA TGCGCCAGCAGCCAAGATGGGACAGGGTGGGAGACCCAGTACTTC. Its translation: CASSQDGTGWETQYF.